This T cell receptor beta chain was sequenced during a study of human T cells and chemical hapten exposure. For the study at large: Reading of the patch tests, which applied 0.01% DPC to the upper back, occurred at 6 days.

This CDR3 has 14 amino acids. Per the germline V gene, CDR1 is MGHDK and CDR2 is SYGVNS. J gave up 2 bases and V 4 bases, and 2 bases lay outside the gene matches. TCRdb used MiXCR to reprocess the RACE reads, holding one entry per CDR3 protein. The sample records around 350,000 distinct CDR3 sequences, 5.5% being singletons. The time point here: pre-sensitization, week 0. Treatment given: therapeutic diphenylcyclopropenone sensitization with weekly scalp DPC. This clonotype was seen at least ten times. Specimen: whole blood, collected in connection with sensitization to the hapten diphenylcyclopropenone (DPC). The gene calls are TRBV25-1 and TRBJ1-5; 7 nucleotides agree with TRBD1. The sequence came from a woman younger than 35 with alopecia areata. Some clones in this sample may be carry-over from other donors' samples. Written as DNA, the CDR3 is TGTGCCAGCAGTGGAGACAGGGGCAATCAGCCCCAGCATTTT. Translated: CASSGDRGNQPQHF. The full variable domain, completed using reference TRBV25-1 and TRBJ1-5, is EADIYQTPRYLVIGTGKKITLECSQTMGHDKMYWYQQDPGMELHLIHYSYGVNSTEKGDLSSESTVSRIRTEHFPLTLESARPSHTSQYLCASSGDRGNQPQHFGDGTRLSIL.